Ten or more counts support the clone carrying this T cell receptor beta chain. The antigen remains undetermined. Alongside a J-beta primer mix, a sample-barcoded 5' primer served in a second PCR lasting about 6 to 11 cycles. Using its own MiXCR run on the 5' RACE reads, TCRdb lists one record per CDR3 protein. The sample shows some 800,000 distinct CDR3 sequences, roughly 25% of them seen only once. This sample was taken from a study of blood T cells in healthy people across ages. Healthy Caucasian individuals from Russia aged about 6 to 95 were enrolled as donors. The J segment lost 0 bases and the V segment lost 4 bases, leaving 3 bases of the junction unmatched. CDR1 MNHEY and CDR2 SMNVEV come from the germline V gene (reference sequence). The CDR3 covers 15 residues. Findings and limits, study-wide: Unsorted PBMCs blocked a conclusive comparison of naive and antigen-experienced cells.

The sample was also reused in another study, on T cells of mothers and their children. That work contributes: Donation came from three healthy Caucasian mothers together with their six children. For each mother, over 8.5 million TCR beta CDR3 reads were obtained, and for each child, some 3.1 million.

The clonotype was recovered from a boy between 10 and 17 years old in good health. V is TRBV27 and J is TRBJ2-1, with TRBD1 matching 7 bases. Sequenced: blood. The CDR3 DNA sequence: TGTGCCAGCAGTTCCCGGGACAGCTCCTACAATGAGCAGTTCTTC. Translating it yields CASSSRDSSYNEQFF.